This T cell receptor (beta chain) was captured by sequencing in a study of a mutant IDH1 vaccine in newly diagnosed glioma. Study findings and constraints: Among patients, around 95% showed immune responses induced by the vaccine. Among top peripheral T cell clonotypes, changes seemed unrelated to pseudoprogression.

The repertoire was sequenced with immunoSEQ multiplex PCR; TCRdb's copy has only in-frame clones and lacks some. The table lists about 67,000 clones, 80% to 85% of them singletons. V shed 3 bases and J 2 bases; nucleotides not matched to a gene: 8. This CDR3 has 17 amino acids. Germline V lookup: CDR1 LNHDA, CDR2 SQIVND (reference sequence). The time point was: week 47, end of study. The content of each vaccine dose was 300 ug of mutant IDH1 20-mer peptide, and topical imiquimod accompanied it. Patients in the study were vaccinated eight times, receiving shots in weeks 1, 3, 5, 7, 11, 15, 19 and 23. Points on this clone: The antigen is undetermined.

This sequence originates from a man aged 25 to 40 with glioma. The source material was PBMCs, sampled from a glioma patient whose treatment included an IDH1 peptide vaccine. The rearrangement uses TRBV19 and TRBJ2-5, with 11 nucleotides matching TRBD2. The CDR3 loop reads CASSIGFLAGGQETQYF. In DNA form, the CDR3 reads TGTGCCAGTAGTATTGGTTTCCTAGCGGGGGGACAAGAGACCCAGTACTTC.